The present T cell receptor beta chain was sequenced within a study of blood T cell repertoires in COVID-19. The wider study: The United States, Italy and Spain provided the acute and convalescent COVID-19 samples. PBMCs, B-cell-depleted T cells, or T cells provided the cDNA or gDNA that made up the material.

Per the original methods: Quantification of nucleated cells was approximated via reference gene primer amplification. Libraries were prepared by immunoSEQ multiplex PCR; TCRdb keeps only in-frame clonotypes and omits some of them. V, J and clone size were drawn from that table, and D and trimming were deduced from the DNA. The sample lists some 130,000 clones, around 85% occurring once. The CDR3 consists of 15 residues. Trimming left V 2 bases short and J 3 bases short, with 10 bases between. Germline-derived CDR1 and CDR2 are MDHEN and SYDVKM. This chain joins TRBV28 and TRBJ2-2; a possible D gene is TRBD1 (7 bases). The source is a woman aged 50 to 60 with acute or convalescent COVID-19. Input material: peripheral blood. The CDR3 region has the DNA TGTGCCAGCAGTTTAGGGGGGACAGACACCGGGGAGCTGTTTTTT. It translates to CASSLGGTDTGELFF.